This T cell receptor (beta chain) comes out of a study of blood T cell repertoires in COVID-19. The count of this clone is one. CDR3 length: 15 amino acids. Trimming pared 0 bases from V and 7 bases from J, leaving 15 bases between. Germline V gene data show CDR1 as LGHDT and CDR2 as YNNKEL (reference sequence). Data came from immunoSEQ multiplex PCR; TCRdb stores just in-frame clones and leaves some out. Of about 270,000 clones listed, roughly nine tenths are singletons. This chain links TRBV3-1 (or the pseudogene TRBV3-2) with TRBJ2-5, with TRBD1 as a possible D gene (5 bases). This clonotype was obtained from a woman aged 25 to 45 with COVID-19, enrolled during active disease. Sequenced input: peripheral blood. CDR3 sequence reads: CASSQDPRQSTTQYF. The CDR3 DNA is TGTGCCAGCAGCCAAGATCCTCGACAGTCCACGACCCAGTACTTC.